This T cell receptor (beta chain) was found in a study of control samples from healthy donors and cancer patients. Here immunoSEQ multiplex PCR was the method, and the copy in TCRdb shows in-frame clones only, minus some. The data show over 100,000 clones, with about nine tenths seen just once and under 4.5% held by the top ten. The CDR3 spans 12 residues. The germline V gene encodes CDR1 SQVTM and CDR2 ANQGSEA. V was pared by 3 bases and J by 6 bases, with 10 bases between. The sequencing input was blood. The V call is TRBV29-1, the J call TRBJ2-3, with D possibly being TRBD1 or TRBD2 (6 bases each). The sequence came from a human donor in good health. The donor label of this sample is uncertain. The CDR3 sequence is CSVEGGADTQYF. The CDR3 region has the DNA TGCAGCGTTGAGGGGGGCGCGGATACGCAGTATTTT.